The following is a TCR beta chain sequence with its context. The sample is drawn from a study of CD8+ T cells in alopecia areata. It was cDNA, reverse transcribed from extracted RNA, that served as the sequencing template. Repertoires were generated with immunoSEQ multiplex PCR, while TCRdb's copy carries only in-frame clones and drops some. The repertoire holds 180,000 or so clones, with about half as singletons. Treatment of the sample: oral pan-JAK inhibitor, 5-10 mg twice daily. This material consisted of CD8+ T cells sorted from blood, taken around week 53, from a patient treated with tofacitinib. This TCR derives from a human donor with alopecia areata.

CDR3 DNA: TGTGCCAGCAGCCGTACTCATGGCTACACCTTC. This gives the protein CASSRTHGYTF. The V gene is TRBV11-1, the J gene TRBJ1-2; D gene unclear. Germline V gene sequence: CDR1 SGHAT, CDR2 FQDESV (reference sequence). This CDR3 comprises 11 residues. Trimming took 5 bases from V and 6 from J, leaving 7 bases between them.